A single sample gave rise to the 12 T cell receptor beta chains below, sequenced in a study of T-cell reconstitution after alpha-beta-depleted transplantation in children. Researchers prepared the TCRbeta library using unique molecular identifiers, the study reports. TCRdb passed the PCR reads through MiXCR, listing each CDR3 protein once. The sample includes 200,000 to 300,000 distinct CDR3 sequences, about 12% of them seen just once. Source: PBMCs from the stem cell graft donor, taken from the stem cell graft. Every receptor here comes from a human donor who donated a stem cell graft to a child with acute lymphoblastic leukemia.

Many counts were recorded for this clonotype. The chain combines TRBV6-1 with TRBJ1-6, with 10 bases that match TRBD1. Unmatched junction bases numbered 10, after V lost 10 bases and J lost 10 bases. Per germline, CDR1 MNHNS and CDR2 SASEGT. The CDR3 spans 14 residues. CDR3 sequence: CATRDRGFGSPLHF. The CDR3 DNA is TGTGCCACCCGGGACAGGGGCTTTGGATCACCCCTCCACTTT.

With respect to this clonotype: Possible read error: a much larger clone is one base away. The chain employs TRBV4-3 and TRBJ2-2; possible D gene TRBD1, 6 bases. The CDR3 has 16 residues. Germline V gives CDR1 LGHNA, CDR2 YSLEER. The CDR3, as DNA: TGCGCCAGCAGCCAAGAACCAGGGGAGAGGGCCGGGGAGCCGTTTTTT. This encodes CASSQEPGERAGEPFF.

The J gene is TRBJ2-2, the V gene TRBV24-1; 7 bases are a match to TRBD1. This CDR3 is 17 amino acids long. The V segment lost 3 bases and the J segment 5 bases; nucleotides outside the gene matches: 11. CDR1 and CDR2 (germline): KGHDR, SFDVKD. The DNA for the CDR3 is TGTGCCACCAGTGATCCACAGGGGCTGAAGGGAACCGGGGAGCTGTTTTTT. It is translated as CATSDPQGLKGTGELFF.

The rearrangement uses TRBV4-2 and TRBJ1-1; D possibly corresponds to TRBD1 (5 bases). Germline CDR1 is LGHNA and CDR2 is YNFKEQ. Trimming removed 1 base from V and 1 base from J, with 13 bases in between. The CDR3 extends over 16 amino acids. The CDR3 coding sequence is TGTGCCAGCAGCCAAGTAGAAGTGACAGCGAACACTGAAGCTTTCTTT. It is translated as CASSQVEVTANTEAFF.

The sample holds many counts of this clonotype. This rearrangement joins TRBV25-1 to TRBJ1-1; D is undetermined. CDR1 is MGHDK and CDR2 is SYGVNS in the germline V gene. The CDR3 covers 14 residues. Deletions cut 7 bases from V and 1 base from J, with 13 bases between. The CDR3 DNA reads as TGTGCCAGCAAATCGGTACGCACGAACACTGAAGCTTTCTTT. Its protein is CASKSVRTNTEAFF.

This clonotype was recorded at least ten times. The rearrangement links TRBV5-6 to TRBJ1-1; a weak D match, TRBD1 (6 bases). Germline V gives CDR1 SGHDT, CDR2 YYEEEE. The CDR3 runs 13 residues. The ends were cut back, 0 bases at V and 8 bases at J, with 11 bases in the middle. This chain's CDR3 is CASSLGGRAEAFF. CDR3 DNA sequence: TGTGCCAGCAGCTTGGGGGGGCGTGCGGAAGCTTTCTTT. The entire variable domain, with the rest obtained from reference TRBV5-6 and TRBJ1-1, is as follows: DAGVTQSPTHLIKTRGQQVTLRCSPKSGHDTVSWYQQALGQGPQFIFQYYEEEERQRGNFPDRFSGHQFPNYSSELNVNALLLGDSALYLCASSLGGRAEAFFGQGTRLTVV.

This clonotype showed up many times. The V gene is TRBV6-6, the J gene TRBJ2-1; the match to TRBD2 covers 10 bases. The CDR3 is 13 residues long. J gave up 7 bases and V 6 bases, and 3 bases lay outside the gene matches. From germline, CDR1 is MNHNY and CDR2 SVGAGI (reference sequence). CDR3 region: CASSGLAENEQFF. The CDR3 coding sequence is TGTGCCAGCAGCGGACTAGCGGAAAATGAGCAGTTCTTC.

This clonotype was seen many times. V and J are TRBV28 and TRBJ2-7; D remains unclear. This CDR3 has 13 residues. The germline V gene has CDR1 MDHEN and CDR2 SYDVKM. Trimming took 2 bases from V and 2 from J, leaving 7 bases between them. The CDR3 region has the DNA TGTGCCAGCAGTTTAGTAAGGCCCTACGAGCAGTACTTC. Translation gives CASSLVRPYEQYF.

This clonotype has a count of ten or more. V usage is TRBV15 and J usage is TRBJ2-6; tentative D call: TRBD1 (5 bases). The CDR3 is made up of 16 amino acids. Germline CDR1 is LNHNV and CDR2 is YYDKDF (reference sequence). V lost 3 bases and J lost 0, with 9 bases in between. In nucleotides, the CDR3 is TGTGCCACCAGCAGGACCGACAGCTCTGGGGCCAACGTCCTGACTTTC. This sequence encodes CATSRTDSSGANVLTF.

This clonotype has at least ten counts. The chain employs TRBV20-1 and TRBJ2-1; tentative D call: TRBD1 (5 bases). This CDR3 comprises 11 residues. In germline, CDR1 is DFQATT, CDR2 SNEGSKA (reference sequence). Trimming left V 0 bases short and J 13 bases short, with 10 bases between. The CDR3 sequence is CSARDRRGQFF. The CDR3 DNA reads TGCAGTGCTAGAGATAGAAGGGGACAGTTCTTC.

Details on this clonotype: A read error is possible here, since a much larger clone lies one base away. The rearrangement joins TRBV7-2 to TRBJ2-1; D may be TRBD2 (6 bases). The CDR3 is made up of 15 amino acids. Germline CDR1 is SGHTA and CDR2 is FQGNSA. Deletions cut 8 bases from V and 0 bases from J, with 14 bases between. In nucleotides, the CDR3 is TGTGCCAGCTGCGCCCGTAGCGGCTCCTACAATGAGCAGTTCTTC. Translation: CASCARSGSYNEQFF.

This clonotype came up many times. The chain joins TRBV7-6 to TRBJ2-7, with 7 nucleotides matching TRBD2. Per germline, CDR1 SGHVS and CDR2 FNYEAQ. Unmatched junction bases numbered 3, after V lost 1 base and J lost 0 bases. The CDR3 has 15 residues. CDR3 amino acids: CASSLEASGSYEQYF. The CDR3 DNA is TGTGCCAGCAGCTTAGAAGCTAGCGGCTCCTACGAGCAGTACTTC. The full variable domain, its missing parts supplied by reference TRBV7-6 and TRBJ2-7, is GAGVSQSPRYKVTKRGQDVALRCDPISGHVSLYWYRQALGQGPEFLTYFNYEAQQDKSGLPNDRFSAERPEGSISTLTIQRTEQRDSAMYRCASSLEASGSYEQYFGPGTRLTVT.